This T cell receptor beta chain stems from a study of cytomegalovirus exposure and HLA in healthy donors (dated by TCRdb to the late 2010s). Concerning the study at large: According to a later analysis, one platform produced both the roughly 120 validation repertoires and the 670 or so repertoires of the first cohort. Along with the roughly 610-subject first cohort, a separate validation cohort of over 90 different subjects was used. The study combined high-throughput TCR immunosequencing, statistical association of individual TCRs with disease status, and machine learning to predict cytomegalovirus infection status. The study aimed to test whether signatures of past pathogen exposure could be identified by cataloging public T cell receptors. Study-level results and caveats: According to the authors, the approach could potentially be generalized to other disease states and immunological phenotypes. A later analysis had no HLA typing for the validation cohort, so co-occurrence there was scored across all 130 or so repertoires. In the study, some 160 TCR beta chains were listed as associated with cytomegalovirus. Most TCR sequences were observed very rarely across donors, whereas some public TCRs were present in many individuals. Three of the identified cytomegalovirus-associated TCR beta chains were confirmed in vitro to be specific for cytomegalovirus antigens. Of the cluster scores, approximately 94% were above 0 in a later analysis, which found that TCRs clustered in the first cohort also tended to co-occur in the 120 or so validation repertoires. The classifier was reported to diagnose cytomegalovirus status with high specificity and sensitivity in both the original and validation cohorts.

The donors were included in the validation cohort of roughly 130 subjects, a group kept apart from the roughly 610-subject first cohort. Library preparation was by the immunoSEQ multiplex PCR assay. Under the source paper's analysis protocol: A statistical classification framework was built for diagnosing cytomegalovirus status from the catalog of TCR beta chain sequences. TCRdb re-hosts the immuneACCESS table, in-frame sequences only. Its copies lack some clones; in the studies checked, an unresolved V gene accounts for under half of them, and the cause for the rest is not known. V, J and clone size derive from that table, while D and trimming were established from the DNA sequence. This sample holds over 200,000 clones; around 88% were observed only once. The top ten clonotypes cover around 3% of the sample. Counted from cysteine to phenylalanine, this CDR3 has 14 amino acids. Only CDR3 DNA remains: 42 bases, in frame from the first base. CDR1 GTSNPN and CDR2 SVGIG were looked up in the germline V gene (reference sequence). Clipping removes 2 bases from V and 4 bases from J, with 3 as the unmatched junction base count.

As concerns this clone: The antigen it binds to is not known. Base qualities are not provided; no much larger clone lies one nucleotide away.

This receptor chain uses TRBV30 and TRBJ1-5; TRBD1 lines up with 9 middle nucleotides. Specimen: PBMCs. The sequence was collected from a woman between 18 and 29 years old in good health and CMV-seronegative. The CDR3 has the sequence CAWSTGQGNQPQHF. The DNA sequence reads TGTGCCTGGAGTACTGGACAGGGGAATCAGCCCCAGCATTTT.